These 25 T cell receptor beta chains were sequenced from one sample in a study of technical replicates of blood from several donors. TCRdb keeps only in-frame clones here, not all; method: immunoSEQ multiplex PCR. The table shows about 13,000 clones, with 80% to 90% occurring only once. Input material: PBMCs. The receptors were sampled from a human donor in good health.

This clone was seen a handful of times. The chain joins TRBV2 to TRBJ2-7; TRBD2 aligns across 11 bases. CDR1 and CDR2 from the germline V gene are SNHLY and FYNNEI. J lost 0 bases, V lost 8 bases, and 0 bases had no gene match. The CDR3 totals 13 residues. The CDR3 protein is CASGTSGSYEQYF. For the CDR3, the DNA is TGTGCCAGCGGGACTAGCGGCTCCTACGAGCAGTACTTC.

V is TRBV6-1 and J is TRBJ1-5, with TRBD1 matching over 10 bases. Trimming removed 5 bases from V and 6 bases from J; junction bases left unmatched: 7. CDR1 MNHNS and CDR2 SASEGT come from the germline V gene. The length of the CDR3 is 15 residues. CDR3 coding DNA: TGTGCCAGCAGTCCTGACAGGGGGCTGGGTCAGCCCCAGCATTTT. Its protein product is CASSPDRGLGQPQHF.

The chain carries TRBV6-1 and TRBJ2-1; TRBD2 matches at 7 bases. The germline gives CDR1 MNHNS, CDR2 SASEGT. The length of the CDR3 is 15 residues. With V trimmed by 1 base and J by 1 base, 1 base remained unmatched. CDR3: CASSEELASYNEQFF. In DNA form, the CDR3 reads TGTGCCAGCAGTGAAGAACTAGCGTCCTACAATGAGCAGTTCTTC.

The gene calls are TRBV30 and TRBJ1-2; 8 bases are shared with TRBD1. The CDR3 loop spans 16 amino acids. CDR1 and CDR2 (germline): GTSNPN, SVGIG (reference sequence). The junction had 15 bases not matched to a gene; V was cut back by 3 bases and J by 6 bases. In DNA form, the CDR3 reads TGTGCCTGGAGCGCAAGGAGGACAGGGAAAGACCATGGCTACACCTTC. Translated, it gives CAWSARRTGKDHGYTF.

The chain combines TRBV28 with TRBJ2-1; 7 bases fit TRBD1. This CDR3 is built from 14 residues. With V trimmed by 4 bases and J by 6 bases, 6 bases remained unmatched. The V gene's germline CDR1 is MDHEN and CDR2 SYDVKM. The CDR3 region is CASSWAGGINEQFF. The CDR3 DNA sequence: TGTGCCAGCAGTTGGGCAGGGGGAATCAATGAGCAGTTCTTC.

The V call is TRBV19, the J call TRBJ2-5; TRBD2 matches at 11 bases. CDR1 LNHDA and CDR2 SQIVND come from the germline V gene (reference sequence). The V gene end was trimmed by 4 bases and the J gene end by 5 bases; junction bases not matched to a gene: 15. The CDR3 has 18 amino acids. The CDR3 sequence: CASSRSPGTSGPLETQYF. DNA for the CDR3: TGTGCCAGTAGTAGATCCCCCGGGACTAGCGGCCCCCTCGAGACCCAGTACTTC.

The V gene is TRBV6-1, the J gene TRBJ1-1; D gene unclear. The V end was cut by 2 bases, the J end by 11 bases, with 15 bases between. This CDR3 region has 13 residues. Germline CDR1 is MNHNS and CDR2 is SASEGT. The CDR3 spells CASSENDDRRAFF. CDR3 in DNA: TGTGCCAGCAGTGAAAACGATGATCGGCGGGCTTTCTTT.

This clone appeared a single time. The V gene is TRBV20-1, the J gene TRBJ2-7; D unclear. V lost 5 bases and J 0 bases, leaving 5 bases between the germline ends. Germline V lookup: CDR1 DFQATT, CDR2 SNEGSKA (reference sequence). The CDR3 spans 11 residues. The DNA for the CDR3 is TGCAGTGCTGAGGACTCCTACGAGCAGTACTTC. This gives the protein CSAEDSYEQYF.

This clone was counted once. The chain recombines TRBV27 with TRBJ2-7; D might be TRBD2 (6 bases). Germline-derived CDR1 and CDR2 are MNHEY and SMNVEV (reference sequence). This CDR3 has 11 residues. Trimming pared 7 bases from V and 3 bases from J, leaving 7 bases between. The CDR3 protein is CASTGGYEQYF. Here the CDR3 DNA reads TGTGCCAGCACCGGGGGCTACGAGCAGTACTTC.

This chain links TRBV4-2 with TRBJ1-2; D unclear. The CDR3 spans 15 residues. Germline CDR1 reads LGHNA; CDR2 reads YNFKEQ. The V gene lost 3 bases and the J gene lost 0 bases, with 11 bases spanning the gap. CDR3 sequence reads: CASSHPEVTNYGYTF. Here the CDR3 DNA reads TGTGCCAGCAGCCACCCTGAGGTGACTAACTATGGCTACACCTTC.

V gene TRBV21-1 combines with J gene TRBJ2-7; the table gives TRBD2 as D, unverified against the DNA. TRBV21-1 is a known pseudogene. The CDR3 has 14 amino acids. CDR3: CASISTTHSYEQYF. CDR3 DNA: TGTGCCAGCATCTCTACTACACACTCCTACGAGCAGTACTTC.

V is TRBV28 and J is TRBJ1-2, with TRBD1 identical over 9 bases. Trimming took 5 bases from V and 5 from J; bases not matched to a gene: 12. Germline loops: CDR1 MDHEN, CDR2 SYDVKM. This CDR3 is 16 amino acids long. CDR3 coding DNA: TGTGCCAGCAGTGCCGGTCCGACAGGGGGAAGGTATGGCTACACCTTC. Its protein product is CASSAGPTGGRYGYTF.

The V call is TRBV27, the J call TRBJ2-5; TRBD2 matches 11 bases. V dropped 2 bases and J dropped 7; count of bases not matched to a gene: 12. Per germline, CDR1 MNHEY and CDR2 SMNVEV (reference sequence). The CDR3 covers 17 residues. The CDR3: CASSLVGPSGGFLTQYF. The CDR3 nucleotides read TGTGCCAGCAGTTTAGTGGGGCCTAGCGGGGGGTTTTTGACCCAGTACTTC.

The V and J genes are TRBV30 and TRBJ2-1, with 11 bases lining up with TRBD2. The germline gives CDR1 GTSNPN, CDR2 SVGIG (reference sequence). V lost 3 bases, J lost 7 bases, and 5 bases stayed unmatched. The CDR3 totals 14 residues. CDR3 sequence (DNA): TGTGCCTGGAGAAGGACTAGCGGGTTTAATGAGCAGTTCTTC. Protein sequence: CAWRRTSGFNEQFF.

The gene calls are TRBV10-2 and TRBJ1-1; D may be TRBD1 (6 bases). The germline gives CDR1 WSHSY, CDR2 SAAADI. This CDR3 comprises 14 residues. V shed 8 bases and J shed 1 base, with 14 bases lying between them. This chain's CDR3 is CASCPGARNTEAFF. CDR3 nucleotide sequence: TGCGCCAGCTGTCCAGGGGCACGGAACACTGAAGCTTTCTTT.

The gene calls are TRBV5-1 and TRBJ1-1; tentative D call: TRBD1 (6 bases). This CDR3 contains 13 residues. The germline V and J ends were trimmed by 3 bases and 6 bases, with 12 bases remaining between them. The germline V gene has CDR1 SGHRS and CDR2 YFSETQ. Written as DNA, the CDR3 is TGCGCCAGCAGCTCACCTGGGGGCCCTGAAGCTTTCTTT. Translation gives CASSSPGGPEAFF.

The gene calls are TRBV30 and TRBJ2-3; weak D call: TRBD2 (5 bases). This CDR3 region has 14 residues. The V gene lost 2 bases and the J gene lost 1 base, with 10 bases spanning the gap. CDR1 and CDR2 from the germline V gene are GTSNPN and SVGIG (reference sequence). CDR3 sequence (DNA): TGTGCCTGGAGTCAAGGAGCGGGCACAGATACGCAGTATTTT. Encoded protein: CAWSQGAGTDTQYF.

The J gene is TRBJ2-2, the V gene TRBV5-4; D ambiguous. This CDR3 comprises 13 residues. Germline CDR1 reads SGHNT; CDR2 reads YYREEE (reference sequence). V was pared by 1 base and J by 3 bases, with 4 bases between. CDR3 nucleotide sequence: TGTGCCAGCAGCTTGCGGTACACCGGGGAGCTGTTTTTT. This sequence encodes CASSLRYTGELFF.

The sample holds one count of this clone. The rearrangement joins TRBV11-2 to TRBJ2-1; TRBD2 agrees at 15 bases. The V gene end was trimmed by 4 bases and the J gene end by 10 bases; junction bases not matched to a gene: 5. Germline V gives CDR1 SGHAT, CDR2 FQNNGV. The CDR3 spans 15 residues. CDR3 nucleotides: TGTGCCAGCAGCTCGGGACTAGCGGGAGGATTCGAGCAGTTCTTC. It yields the protein CASSSGLAGGFEQFF.

The chain recombines TRBV27 with TRBJ2-2, with TRBD2 as a possible D gene (5 bases). The germline V gene has CDR1 MNHEY and CDR2 SMNVEV (reference sequence). The CDR3 runs to 16 residues. Trimming cost V 2 bases and J 1 base, with 11 bases left between them. The CDR3 DNA reads as TGTGCCAGCAGTTTAAACAGCGGTAGGAACACCGGGGAGCTGTTTTTT. Amino acid sequence: CASSLNSGRNTGELFF.

The chain couples TRBV28 to TRBJ2-2, with 7 bases fitting TRBD1. Trimming cost V 1 base and J 13 bases; bases outside gene matches: 9. Germline values: CDR1 MDHEN, CDR2 SYDVKM. The CDR3 is 14 amino acids. In DNA, the CDR3 is TGTGCCAGCAGTTTATCTACACCGGGACAGAGGCTGTTTTTT. This translates into CASSLSTPGQRLFF.

The rearrangement uses TRBV19 and TRBJ2-1; 8 bases line up with TRBD2. The CDR3 runs to 15 residues. Germline loops: CDR1 LNHDA, CDR2 SQIVND (reference sequence). With 5 bases clipped from V and 3 bases from J, the junction kept 6 bases outside the gene matches. The CDR3 protein is CASSPGLGFYNEQFF. Written as DNA, the CDR3 is TGTGCCAGTAGTCCGGGACTAGGATTCTACAATGAGCAGTTCTTC.

CDR3 protein: CASTQLAGGGNTGELFF. Written as DNA, the CDR3 is TGTGCCAGCACCCAACTAGCGGGAGGGGGTAACACCGGGGAGCTGTTTTTT. This rearrangement joins TRBV27 to TRBJ2-2, with 13 nucleotides matching TRBD2. The V and J ends lost 7 bases and 2 bases, in that order; junction bases with no gene match: 7. CDR1 is MNHEY and CDR2 is SMNVEV in the germline V gene (reference sequence). The CDR3 is 17 residues long.

By frequency in the sample, this clone is medium-sized (0.01 to 0.1%). The rearrangement uses TRBV25-1 and TRBJ2-7, with a possible D match to TRBD2 (5 bases). Trimming stripped 4 bases from V and 3 bases from J, with 22 bases between. CDR3 length: 17 amino acids. CDR1 is MGHDK, CDR2 SYGVNS, per germline. CDR3 coding DNA: TGTGCCAGCAGTGGAATCGCGTTAGCGCGAGGATTCTACGAGCAGTACTTC. Translating it yields CASSGIALARGFYEQYF.

The chain is built from TRBV5-6 and TRBJ2-1; 9 bases map to TRBD2. Per germline, CDR1 SGHDT and CDR2 YYEEEE. The CDR3 loop spans 18 amino acids. V dropped 6 bases and J dropped 4; count of bases not matched to a gene: 17. CDR3 sequence reads: CASMGVAAGGMSYNEQFF. The CDR3 nucleotides are TGTGCCAGCATGGGAGTTGCAGCGGGGGGCATGTCATACAATGAGCAGTTCTTC.